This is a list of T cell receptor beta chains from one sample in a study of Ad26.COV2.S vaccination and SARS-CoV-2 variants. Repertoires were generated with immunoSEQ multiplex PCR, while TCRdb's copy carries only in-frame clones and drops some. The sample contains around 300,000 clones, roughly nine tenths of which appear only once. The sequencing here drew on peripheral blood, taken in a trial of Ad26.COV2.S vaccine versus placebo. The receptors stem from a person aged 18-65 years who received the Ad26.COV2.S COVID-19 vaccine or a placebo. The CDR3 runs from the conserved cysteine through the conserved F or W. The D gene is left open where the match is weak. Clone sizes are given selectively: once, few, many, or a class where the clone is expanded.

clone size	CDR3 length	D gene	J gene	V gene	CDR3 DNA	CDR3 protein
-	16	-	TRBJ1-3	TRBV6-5	TGTGCCAGCAGTTACTCGGGACATCACTCTGGAAACACCATATATTTT	CASSYSGHHSGNTIYF
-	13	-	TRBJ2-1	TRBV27	TGTGCCAGCAGTTTCAGGGTGTACAATGAGCAGTTCTTC	CASSFRVYNEQFF
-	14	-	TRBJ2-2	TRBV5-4	TGTGCCAGCAGCCAAGCCGGGAATCCCGGGGAGCTGTTTTTT	CASSQAGNPGELFF
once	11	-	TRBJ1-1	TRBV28	TGTGCCAGCCGTTGGTACACTGAAGCTTTCTTT	CASRWYTEAFF
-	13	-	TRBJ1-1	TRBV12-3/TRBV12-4	TGTGCCAGCAGTCTGCAGGGCTACACTGAAGCTTTCTTT	CASSLQGYTEAFF
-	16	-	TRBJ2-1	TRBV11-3	TGTGCCAGCAGCCGGGGACAGACTAGCTCCTACAATGAGCAGTTCTTC	CASSRGQTSSYNEQFF
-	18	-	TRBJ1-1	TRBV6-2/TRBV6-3	TGTGCCAGCAGTTACTCGAGGGGGGGCTTTTCGAGGAACACTGAAGCTTTCTTT	CASSYSRGGFSRNTEAFF
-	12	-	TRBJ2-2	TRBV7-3	TGTGCCAGCATTGGGCCGACCGGGGAGCTGTTTTTT	CASIGPTGELFF
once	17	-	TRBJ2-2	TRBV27	TGTGCCAGCAGTTGGGGAGCGGCCCACGCGCTCACCGGGGAGCTGTTTTTT	CASSWGAAHALTGELFF
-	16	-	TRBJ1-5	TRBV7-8	TGTGCCAGCAGCTTAGACAGGGTAAGGGACAATCAGCCCCAGCATTTT	CASSLDRVRDNQPQHF
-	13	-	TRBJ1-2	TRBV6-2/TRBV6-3	TGTGCCAGCAGTTACATCGGGGGCTGGGGCTACACCTTC	CASSYIGGWGYTF
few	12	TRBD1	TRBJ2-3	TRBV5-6	TGTGCCAGCAGCTTACTCAGGGGGTCGCAGTATTTT	CASSLLRGSQYF
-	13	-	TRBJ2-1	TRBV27	TGTGCCAGCAGTTTAGAGGCGCGGGGACAGAGGTTCTTC	CASSLEARGQRFF
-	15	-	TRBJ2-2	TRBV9	TGTGCCAGCACCCATCCGCGGACGAACACCGGGGAGCTGTTTTTT	CASTHPRTNTGELFF
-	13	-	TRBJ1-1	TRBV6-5	TGTGCCAGCAGGTTACTTAGGAACACTGAAGCTTTCTTT	CASRLLRNTEAFF
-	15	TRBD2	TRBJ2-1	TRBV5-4	TGTGCCAGCAACGACGGGACTAGCGGAGCCAATGAGCAGTTCTTC	CASNDGTSGANEQFF
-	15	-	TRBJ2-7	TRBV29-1	TGCAGCGTTGAAGATCCCAGGGTTGGAGGCTACGAGCAGTACTTC	CSVEDPRVGGYEQYF
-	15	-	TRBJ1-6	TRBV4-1	TGCGCCAGCAGCCAAGAGGAGGGGATAAATTCACCCCTCCACTTT	CASSQEEGINSPLHF
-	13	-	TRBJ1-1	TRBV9	TGTGCCAGCAGCGTATCGGGCACCTCTGAAGCTTTCTTT	CASSVSGTSEAFF
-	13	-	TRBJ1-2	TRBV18	TGTGCCAGCTCACCCGGGACTAACTATGGCTACACCTTC	CASSPGTNYGYTF
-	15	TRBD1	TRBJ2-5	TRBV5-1	TGCGCCAGCAGCTTAGGGGCAGGACAGGGAGAGACCCAGTACTTC	CASSLGAGQGETQYF
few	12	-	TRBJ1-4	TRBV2	TGTGCCAGCAGAGTAATGAATGAAAAACTGTTTTTT	CASRVMNEKLFF
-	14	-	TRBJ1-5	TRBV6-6	TGTGCCAGCAGTCCCGACAGTTTCAATCAGCCCCAGCATTTT	CASSPDSFNQPQHF
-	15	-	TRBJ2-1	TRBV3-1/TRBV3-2	TGTGCCAGCAGCCAAGAAAGTCTCCCTTACAATGAGCAGTTCTTC	CASSQESLPYNEQFF